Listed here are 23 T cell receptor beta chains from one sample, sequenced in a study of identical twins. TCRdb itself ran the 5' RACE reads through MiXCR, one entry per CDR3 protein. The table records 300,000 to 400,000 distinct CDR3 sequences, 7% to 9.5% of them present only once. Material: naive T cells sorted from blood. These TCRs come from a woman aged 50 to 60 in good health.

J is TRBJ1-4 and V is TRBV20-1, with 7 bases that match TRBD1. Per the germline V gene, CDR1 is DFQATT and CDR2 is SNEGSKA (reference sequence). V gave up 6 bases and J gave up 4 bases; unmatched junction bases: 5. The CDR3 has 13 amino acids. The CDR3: CSASGTDNEKLFF. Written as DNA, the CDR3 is TGCAGTGCATCCGGGACAGATAATGAAAAACTGTTTTTT.

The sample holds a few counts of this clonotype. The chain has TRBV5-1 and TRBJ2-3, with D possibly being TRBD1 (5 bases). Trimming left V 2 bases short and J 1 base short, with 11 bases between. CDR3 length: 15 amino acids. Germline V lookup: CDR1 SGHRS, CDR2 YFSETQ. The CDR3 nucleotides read TGCGCCAGCAGCTTTGGACATAAAGGCACAGATACGCAGTATTTT. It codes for CASSFGHKGTDTQYF.

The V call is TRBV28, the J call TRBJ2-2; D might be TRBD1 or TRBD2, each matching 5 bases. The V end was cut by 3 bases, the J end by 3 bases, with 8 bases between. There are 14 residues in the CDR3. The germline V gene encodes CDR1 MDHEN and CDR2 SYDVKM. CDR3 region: CASSLSGHTGELFF. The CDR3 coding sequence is TGTGCCAGCAGTTTGTCGGGACACACCGGGGAGCTGTTTTTT.

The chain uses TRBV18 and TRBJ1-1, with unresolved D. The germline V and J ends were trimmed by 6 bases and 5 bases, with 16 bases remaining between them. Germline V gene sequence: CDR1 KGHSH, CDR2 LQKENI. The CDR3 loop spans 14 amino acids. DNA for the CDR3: TGTGCCAGCTCTCTAGCGGGTATTGGAACTGAAGCTTTCTTT. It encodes CASSLAGIGTEAFF.

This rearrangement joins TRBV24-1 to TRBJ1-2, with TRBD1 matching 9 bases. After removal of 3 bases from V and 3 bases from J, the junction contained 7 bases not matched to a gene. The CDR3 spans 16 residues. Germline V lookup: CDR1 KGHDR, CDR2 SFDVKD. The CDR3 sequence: CATSDPRTGADYGYTF. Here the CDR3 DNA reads TGTGCCACCAGTGATCCCCGGACAGGGGCGGACTATGGCTACACCTTC.

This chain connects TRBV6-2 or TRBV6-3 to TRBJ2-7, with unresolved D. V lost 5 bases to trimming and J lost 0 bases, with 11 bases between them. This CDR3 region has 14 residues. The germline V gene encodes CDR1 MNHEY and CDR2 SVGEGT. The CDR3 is CASSPRSSSYEQYV. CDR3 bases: TGTGCCAGCAGTCCCCGTAGCAGCTCCTACGAGCAGTACGTC.

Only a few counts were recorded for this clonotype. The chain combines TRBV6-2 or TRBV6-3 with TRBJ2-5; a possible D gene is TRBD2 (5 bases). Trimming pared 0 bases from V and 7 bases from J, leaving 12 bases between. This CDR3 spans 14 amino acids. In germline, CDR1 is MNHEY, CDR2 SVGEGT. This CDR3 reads CASSYSSPAGTQYF. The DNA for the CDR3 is TGTGCCAGCAGTTACTCGTCGCCTGCGGGGACCCAGTACTTC.

CDR3 bases: TGCAGCGTTGAAGTTTCTCTTATGGGAGTGCCGGGACGTGAGCAGTTCTTC. Its translation is CSVEVSLMGVPGREQFF. The chain employs TRBV29-1 and TRBJ2-1; D is possibly TRBD1 or TRBD2 (5 bases each). Germline CDR1 and CDR2: SQVTM and ANQGSEA. The CDR3 has 17 residues. Between the trimmed V and J ends, which lost 1 base and 9 bases, there was a span of 25 bases.

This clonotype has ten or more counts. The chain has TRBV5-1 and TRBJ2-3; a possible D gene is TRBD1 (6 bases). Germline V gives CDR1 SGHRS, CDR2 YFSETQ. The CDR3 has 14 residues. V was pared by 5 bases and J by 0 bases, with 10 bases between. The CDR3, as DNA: TGCGCCAGCAGTCTCCAGGGGAGCACAGATACGCAGTATTTT. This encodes CASSLQGSTDTQYF.

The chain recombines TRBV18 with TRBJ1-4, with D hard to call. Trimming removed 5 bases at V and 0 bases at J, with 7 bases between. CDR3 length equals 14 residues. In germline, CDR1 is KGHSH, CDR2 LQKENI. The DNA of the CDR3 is TGTGCCAGCTCAGAGACACCAACTAATGAAAAACTGTTTTTT. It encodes CASSETPTNEKLFF. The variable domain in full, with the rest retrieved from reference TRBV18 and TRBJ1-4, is NAGVMQNPRHLVRRRGQEARLRCSPMKGHSHVYWYRQLPEEGLKFMVYLQKENIIDESGMPKERFSAEFPKEGPSILRIQQVVRGDSAAYFCASSETPTNEKLFFGSGTQLSVL.

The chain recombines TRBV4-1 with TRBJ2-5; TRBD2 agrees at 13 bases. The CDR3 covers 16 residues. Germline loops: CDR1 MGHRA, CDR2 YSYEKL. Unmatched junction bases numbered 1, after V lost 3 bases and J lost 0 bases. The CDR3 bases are TGCGCCAGCAGCCACGGGACTAGCGGGAACCAAGAGACCCAGTACTTC. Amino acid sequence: CASSHGTSGNQETQYF.

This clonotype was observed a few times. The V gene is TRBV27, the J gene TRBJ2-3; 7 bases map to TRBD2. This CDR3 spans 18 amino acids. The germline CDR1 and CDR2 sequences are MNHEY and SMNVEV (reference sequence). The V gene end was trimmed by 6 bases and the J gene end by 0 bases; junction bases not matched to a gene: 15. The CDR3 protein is CASRAPRGSGSSTDTQYF. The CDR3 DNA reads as TGTGCCAGCAGAGCCCCACGCGGTAGCGGGTCTAGCACAGATACGCAGTATTTT.

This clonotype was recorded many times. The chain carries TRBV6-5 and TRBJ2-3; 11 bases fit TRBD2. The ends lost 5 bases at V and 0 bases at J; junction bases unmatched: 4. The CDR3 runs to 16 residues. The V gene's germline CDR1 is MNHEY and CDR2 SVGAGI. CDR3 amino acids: CASSPRTSGSTDTQYF. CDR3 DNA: TGTGCCAGCAGTCCGAGGACTAGCGGGAGCACAGATACGCAGTATTTT.

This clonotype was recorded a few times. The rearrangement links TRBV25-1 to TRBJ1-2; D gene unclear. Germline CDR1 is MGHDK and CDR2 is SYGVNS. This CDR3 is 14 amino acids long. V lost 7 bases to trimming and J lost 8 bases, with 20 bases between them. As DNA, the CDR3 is TGTGCCAGCACTCAAGAGGGCACCCCCTGGGGCTACACCTTC. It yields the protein CASTQEGTPWGYTF.

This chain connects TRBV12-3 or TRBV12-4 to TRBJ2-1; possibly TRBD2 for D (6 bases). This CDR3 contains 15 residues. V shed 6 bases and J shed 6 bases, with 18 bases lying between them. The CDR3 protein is CASSPRGSSSNEQFF. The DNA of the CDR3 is TGTGCCAGCAGCCCGCGGGGATCAAGTAGCAATGAGCAGTTCTTC.

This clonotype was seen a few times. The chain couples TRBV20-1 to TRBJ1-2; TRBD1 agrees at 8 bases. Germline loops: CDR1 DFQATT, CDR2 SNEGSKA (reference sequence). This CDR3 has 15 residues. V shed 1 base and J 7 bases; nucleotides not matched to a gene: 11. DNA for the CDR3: TGCAGTGCTAGAGCTGGGTTTGGACAGGGTCGTGGCTACACCTTC. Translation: CSARAGFGQGRGYTF.

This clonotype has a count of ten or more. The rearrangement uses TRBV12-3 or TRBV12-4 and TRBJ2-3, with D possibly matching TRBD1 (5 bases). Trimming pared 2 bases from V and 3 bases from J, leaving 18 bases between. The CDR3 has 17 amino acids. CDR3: CASSLIAGAGLTDTQYF. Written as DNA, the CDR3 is TGTGCCAGCAGTTTAATCGCTGGAGCAGGGCTTACAGATACGCAGTATTTT.

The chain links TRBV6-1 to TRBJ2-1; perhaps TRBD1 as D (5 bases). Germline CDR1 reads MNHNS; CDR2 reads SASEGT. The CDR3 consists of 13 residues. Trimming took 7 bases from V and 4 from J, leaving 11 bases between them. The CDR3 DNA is TGTGCCAGCAACCTCCAGGGATACAATGAGCAGTTCTTC. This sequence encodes CASNLQGYNEQFF.

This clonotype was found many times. CDR3 DNA: TGTGCCAGCAGTTCACATACAGGGGTTATCCAGCCCCAGCATTTT. Amino acid sequence: CASSSHTGVIQPQHF. The rearrangement uses TRBV6-5 and TRBJ1-5; 7 bases map to TRBD1. Losses at the gene ends were 4 bases for V and 7 bases for J; bases not matched to a gene: 10. Germline V gives CDR1 MNHEY, CDR2 SVGAGI. This CDR3 is 15 amino acids long.

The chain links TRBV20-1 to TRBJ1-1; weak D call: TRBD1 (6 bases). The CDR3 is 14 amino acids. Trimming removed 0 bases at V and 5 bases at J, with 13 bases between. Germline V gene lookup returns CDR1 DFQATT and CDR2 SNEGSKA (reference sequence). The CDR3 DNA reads TGCAGTGCTAGAGATGCTAAGGGGGTTACTGAAGCTTTCTTT. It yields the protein CSARDAKGVTEAFF.

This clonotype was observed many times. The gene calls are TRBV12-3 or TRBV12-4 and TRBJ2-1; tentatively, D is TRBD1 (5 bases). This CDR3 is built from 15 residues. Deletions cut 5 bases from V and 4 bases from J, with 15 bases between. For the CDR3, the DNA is TGTGCCAGCAGTCTCGGCCAAGACAGATACAATGAGCAGTTCTTC. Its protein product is CASSLGQDRYNEQFF.

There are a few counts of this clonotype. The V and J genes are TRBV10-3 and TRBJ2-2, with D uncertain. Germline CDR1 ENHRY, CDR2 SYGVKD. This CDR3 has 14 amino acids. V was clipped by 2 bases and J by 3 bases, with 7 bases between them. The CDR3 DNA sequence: TGTGCCATCAGTGAGACAACCTACACCGGGGAGCTGTTTTTT. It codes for CAISETTYTGELFF.

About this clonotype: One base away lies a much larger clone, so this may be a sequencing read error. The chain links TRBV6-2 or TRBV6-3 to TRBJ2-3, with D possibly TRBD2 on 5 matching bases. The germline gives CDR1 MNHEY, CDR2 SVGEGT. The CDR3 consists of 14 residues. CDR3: CVSSDWTSTDTQYF. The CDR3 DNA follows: TGTGTCAGCAGTGACTGGACTAGCACAGATACGCAGTATTTT.